This record covers a single T cell receptor (beta chain). Thyroid surgery took place with no prior treatment in any patient. This entry is derived from a study of metastatic and nonmetastatic thyroid tumors. The germline gives CDR1 LNHDA, CDR2 SQIVND (reference sequence). This CDR3 spans 17 amino acids. The ends lost 7 bases at V and 4 bases at J; junction bases unmatched: 12. Source study methods: Built for papillary thyroid cancer, a distant-metastasis classifier drew on CDR3 differences across clinicopathological groups. TCRdb reanalyzed the PCR reads with MiXCR. TCRdb, not the authors, supplied the V and J calls. The profile covers tens of thousands of clones, with about 24% appearing a single time and approximately 16% taken by the ten largest.

This TCR was recovered from a male donor with papillary thyroid cancer or a benign thyroid nodule (not recorded which). Some clones in this sample may be carry-over from other donors' samples. This chain uses TRBV19 with TRBJ2-6, with 8 positions matching TRBD2. The material sequenced was blood. CDR3 sequence reads: CASTETSASLGANVLTF. The CDR3 DNA is TGTGCCAGTACCGAGACTAGCGCATCTCTGGGGGCCAACGTCCTGACTTTC.